The 12 T cell receptor beta chains below all came from one sample that was sequenced in a study of blood T cell repertoires in COVID-19 (dated by TCRdb to 2020 to 2021). The protocol used for the library was the immunoSEQ multiplex PCR assay. TCRdb mirrors the immuneACCESS table, restricted to in-frame sequences. Some clones are absent from its copies; in checked studies, under half trace to an unresolved V gene, and the reason for the others is unknown. In all, the sample holds 150,000 to 200,000 clones, and approximately 80% of those were seen once. The top ten clones comprise roughly 15% of the sample. Sequencing used peripheral blood. All receptors derive from a woman in her 70s with COVID-19, enrolled during active disease.

The V call is TRBV27, the J call TRBJ2-2; weak D call: TRBD2 (6 bases). Germline V gene sequence: CDR1 MNHEY, CDR2 SMNVEV (reference sequence). This CDR3 spans 13 amino acids. The germline V and J ends were trimmed by 8 bases and 6 bases, with 13 bases remaining between them. The CDR3 region has the DNA TGTGCCAGCTCCCTGCGGGAAGCCGGGGAGCTGTTTTTT. This gives the protein CASSLREAGELFF.

The CDR3 sequence is CASSQSGRRDTEAFF. The CDR3 nucleotides read TGTGCCAGCAGTCAAAGCGGGCGGAGGGACACTGAAGCTTTCTTT. The rearrangement joins TRBV28 to TRBJ1-1, with unresolved D. This CDR3 is built from 15 residues. V was trimmed by 5 bases and J by 3 bases, leaving 16 bases between them. Germline V gene sequence: CDR1 MDHEN, CDR2 SYDVKM. The variable domain in full, completed from reference TRBV28 and TRBJ1-1, reads DVKVTQSSRYLVKRTGEKVFLECVQDMDHENMFWYRQDPGLGLRLIYFSYDVKMKEKGDIPEGYSVSREKKERFSLILESASTNQTSMYLCASSQSGRRDTEAFFGQGTRLTVV.

The chain carries TRBV30 and TRBJ1-3; D unresolved. The CDR3 contains 12 residues. Trimming took off 3 bases at V and 2 bases at J, with 5 bases between the two ends. Per the germline V gene, CDR1 is GTSNPN and CDR2 is SVGIG (reference sequence). The CDR3 loop is CAWSFAGNTIYF. In DNA, the CDR3 is TGTGCCTGGAGCTTTGCTGGAAACACCATATATTTT.

V is TRBV11-1 and J is TRBJ2-1, with D uncertain. The ends were cut back, 5 bases at V and 9 bases at J, with 17 bases in the middle. Germline V lookup: CDR1 SGHAT, CDR2 FQDESV (reference sequence). The length of the CDR3 is 14 residues. The CDR3 sequence: CASSPRWANGEQFF. CDR3 bases: TGTGCCAGCAGCCCCCGGTGGGCAAACGGTGAGCAGTTCTTC.

The chain combines TRBV30 with TRBJ1-6; D is ambiguous. The CDR3 has 14 residues. Germline assignment: CDR1 GTSNPN and CDR2 SVGIG (reference sequence). Trimming took 6 bases from V and 6 from J, leaving 15 bases between them. CDR3 bases: TGTGCCTGCCAAAGAGGGCCCGCTAATTCACCCCTCCACTTT. Translating gives CACQRGPANSPLHF.

The chain is built from TRBV5-1 and TRBJ2-7; 15 nucleotides align to TRBD2. The CDR3 is made up of 16 amino acids. Germline V gene sequence: CDR1 SGHRS, CDR2 YFSETQ. The J segment lost 3 bases and the V segment lost 4 bases, leaving 5 bases of the junction unmatched. The CDR3 loop reads CASSKRTSGGDYEQYV. CDR3 bases: TGCGCCAGCAGCAAAAGGACTAGCGGGGGGGACTACGAGCAGTACGTC.

This sequence joins TRBV7-8 and TRBJ1-2; D remains ambiguous. The CDR3 extends over 14 amino acids. Trimming took 1 base from V and 3 from J, leaving 9 bases between them. From germline, CDR1 is SGHVS and CDR2 FQNEAQ. The CDR3 DNA reads TGTGCCAGCAGCTTAGTCCGGGGAGACTATGGCTACACCTTC. Amino acid sequence: CASSLVRGDYGYTF.

This chain joins TRBV13 and TRBJ2-6; possibly TRBD2 for D (6 bases). Trimming took off 6 bases at V and 7 bases at J, with 16 bases between the two ends. This CDR3 spans 15 amino acids. Germline-derived CDR1 and CDR2 are PRHDT and FYEKMQ (reference sequence). CDR3 protein: CASSHRGAGANVLTF. CDR3 in DNA: TGTGCCAGCAGTCATAGAGGGGCGGGAGCCAACGTCCTGACTTTC.

The V gene is TRBV29-1, the J gene TRBJ2-3, with TRBD1 as a possible D gene (5 bases). V lost 0 bases and J lost 0, with 13 bases in between. The CDR3 covers 16 residues. CDR1 and CDR2 from the germline V gene are SQVTM and ANQGSEA. DNA of the CDR3: TGCAGCGTTGAAGACCCAGGCAAGGGGAGCACAGATACGCAGTATTTT. This encodes CSVEDPGKGSTDTQYF.

Regarding this clone: The sample contains more than one DNA sequence encoding this CDR3. The chain joins TRBV19 to TRBJ2-3; 11 nucleotides align to TRBD2. Germline loops: CDR1 LNHDA, CDR2 SQIVND (reference sequence). Germline trimming cut 6 bases from V and 3 bases from J; bases unmatched to any gene: 5. The CDR3 loop spans 15 amino acids. In DNA, the CDR3 is TGTGCCAGTAGAGAGACTAGCGGGGCGACAGATACGCAGTATTTT. Its protein product is CASRETSGATDTQYF.

J is TRBJ1-1 and V is TRBV29-1; 8 bases align to TRBD1. Germline V gives CDR1 SQVTM, CDR2 ANQGSEA. Losses at the gene ends were 3 bases for V and 1 base for J; bases not matched to a gene: 10. The CDR3 is 16 residues long. The CDR3 DNA reads as TGCAGCGTTGATCGGTCAGGGGGCCGGGGGAACACTGAAGCTTTCTTT. Its translation is CSVDRSGGRGNTEAFF.

The CDR3 spells CASSDGTSSYNEQFF. The CDR3 nucleotides read TGCGCCAGCAGCGACGGGACAAGCTCCTACAATGAGCAGTTCTTC. The chain has TRBV5-1 and TRBJ2-1, with D perhaps matching TRBD1 (6 bases). This CDR3 comprises 15 residues. The V end lost 4 bases, the J end lost 0 bases, and 11 bases lay between the germline ends. The germline V gene encodes CDR1 SGHRS and CDR2 YFSETQ.